A single sample is the source of the 27 T cell receptor beta chains below, sequenced in a study of blood T cell repertoires in COVID-19. Repertoires were generated with immunoSEQ multiplex PCR, while TCRdb's copy carries only in-frame clones and drops some. The sample records 180,000 or so clones, about 77% being singletons. Sequencing was done on a sample of peripheral blood. The receptors were gathered from a woman aged 80 or over with active or convalescent COVID-19.

The chain is built from TRBV18 and TRBJ2-3; 7 nucleotides align to TRBD2. Per the germline V gene, CDR1 is KGHSH and CDR2 is LQKENI. V was pared by 3 bases and J by 5 bases, with 11 bases of the junction left unmatched. The CDR3 is made up of 16 amino acids. The CDR3 protein is CASSPSSAGEGDTQYF. The CDR3 DNA reads as TGTGCCAGCTCACCCTCCTCGGCGGGGGAGGGAGATACGCAGTATTTT.

The V call is TRBV3-1 (or the pseudogene TRBV3-2), the J call TRBJ1-4; 7 bases align to TRBD1. Germline CDR1 and CDR2: LGHDT and YNNKEL (reference sequence). The CDR3 consists of 14 residues. V lost 2 bases to trimming and J lost 6 bases; unmatched junction nucleotides: 3. CDR3 protein: CASSQRGLYEKLFF. The DNA of the CDR3 is TGTGCCAGCAGCCAAAGGGGGCTCTATGAAAAACTGTTTTTT.

This clone appeared many times. This chain joins TRBV29-1 and TRBJ1-2, with D maybe TRBD1 (5 bases). V lost 4 bases to trimming and J lost 4 bases, with 13 bases between them. Germline CDR1 SQVTM, CDR2 ANQGSEA. The length of the CDR3 is 13 residues. The CDR3 region is CSVGQGRAYGYTF. The DNA for the CDR3 is TGCAGCGTTGGTCAGGGCCGAGCCTATGGCTACACCTTC.

In its sample, this clone was seen once. Written as DNA, the CDR3 is TGTGCCAGCAGCTTTCAGGTTGGCAATCAGCCCCAGCATTTT. Encoded protein: CASSFQVGNQPQHF. The rearrangement uses TRBV5-5 and TRBJ1-5; D unresolved. The CDR3 is 14 amino acids. Trimming pared 2 bases from V and 2 bases from J, leaving 8 bases between. The V gene's germline CDR1 is SGHKS and CDR2 YYEKEE (reference sequence).

This sequence joins TRBV9 and TRBJ2-7; D not certain. The germline V gene encodes CDR1 SGDLS and CDR2 YYNGEE. CDR3 size: 15 residues. Trimming shortened V by 0 bases and J by 2 bases, and 12 bases separated the two germline ends. CDR3 DNA: TGTGCCAGCAGCGTAGGTTTGGGCAGCCCCTACGAGCAGTACTTC. Translating it yields CASSVGLGSPYEQYF.

V is TRBV9 and J is TRBJ1-1, with D possibly TRBD1 on 6 matching bases. V was cut by 4 bases and J by 10 bases, with 23 bases left in between. The V gene's germline CDR1 is SGDLS and CDR2 YYNGEE. The CDR3 length is 15 residues. CDR3 DNA sequence: TGTGCCAGCAGCTTCATCTCGGACCGCGCGGGGGCAGCTTTCTTT. It specifies CASSFISDRAGAAFF.

The J gene is TRBJ2-1, the V gene TRBV7-6; 11 bases fit TRBD2. Germline CDR1 SGHVS, CDR2 FNYEAQ. The CDR3 has 16 amino acids. The V gene end was trimmed by 5 bases and the J gene end by 2 bases; junction bases not matched to a gene: 5. In nucleotides, the CDR3 is TGTGCCAGCAGCCGAAATAGCGGGGGGGCCTACAATGAGCAGTTCTTC. This codes for CASSRNSGGAYNEQFF.

This sequence joins TRBV2 and TRBJ1-1; 10 nucleotides align to TRBD1. J was trimmed by 5 bases and V by 6 bases; bases with no gene match: 6. The CDR3 is 14 amino acids. Germline V CDR1 and CDR2: SNHLY, FYNNEI. CDR3 sequence reads: CASRRGTGETEAFF. The CDR3 nucleotides read TGTGCCAGCAGGAGGGGGACAGGGGAAACTGAAGCTTTCTTT.

This chain's CDR3 is CASSRDDYEQYF. CDR3 nucleotides: TGCGCCAGCAGCCGAGATGACTACGAGCAGTACTTC. The chain employs TRBV5-1 and TRBJ2-7; D gene unclear. CDR3 length equals 12 residues. With 4 bases removed from V and 3 bases from J, the gap between germline ends came to 8 bases. From germline, CDR1 is SGHRS and CDR2 YFSETQ. The entire variable domain, with the rest obtained from reference TRBV5-1 and TRBJ2-7, is as follows: KAGVTQTPRYLIKTRGQQVTLSCSPISGHRSVSWYQQTPGQGLQFLFEYFSETQRNKGNFPGRFSGRQFSNSRSEMNVSTLELGDSALYLCASSRDDYEQYFGPGTRLTVT.

The chain carries TRBV14 and TRBJ2-7, with D possibly matching TRBD2 (7 bases). The ends were cut back, 2 bases at V and 4 bases at J, with 15 bases in the middle. The CDR3 covers 15 residues. The germline V gene encodes CDR1 SGHDN and CDR2 FVKESK. The CDR3 loop is CASSQLRGGVYEQYF. The CDR3 DNA reads as TGTGCCAGCAGCCAACTCCGAGGGGGGGTATACGAGCAGTACTTC.

J is TRBJ1-1 and V is TRBV3-1 (or the pseudogene TRBV3-2); no reliable D call. Germline V gene lookup returns CDR1 LGHDT and CDR2 YNNKEL (reference sequence). The CDR3 spans 11 residues. The V and J ends lost 7 bases and 7 bases respectively, with 10 bases between them. Written as DNA, the CDR3 is TGTGCCAGCAAGGAGGGCGGTGAAGCTTTCTTT. Its protein product is CASKEGGEAFF.

CDR3 DNA sequence: TGTGCCAGCAGCTTAGAGGGTAGCGGGGGATACAATGAGCAGTTCTTC. It translates to CASSLEGSGGYNEQFF. V and J are TRBV11-2 and TRBJ2-1, with 9 bases aligning to TRBD2. Germline lookup yields CDR1 SGHAT and CDR2 FQNNGV. The CDR3 runs 16 residues. V lost 0 bases and J lost 4; bases outside the gene matches: 4.

This rearrangement joins TRBV9 to TRBJ1-2; tentative D call: TRBD1 (6 bases). The CDR3 covers 14 residues. CDR1 is SGDLS, CDR2 YYNGEE, per germline. Trimming pared 2 bases from V and 2 bases from J, leaving 10 bases between. The CDR3 bases are TGTGCCAGCAGCGTGGCAGGGGCGAACTATGGCTACACCTTC. It codes for CASSVAGANYGYTF.

J is TRBJ1-1 and V is TRBV28; maybe TRBD1 (5 bases). Germline V gene lookup returns CDR1 MDHEN and CDR2 SYDVKM. The CDR3 totals 13 residues. Trimming took 7 bases from V and 5 from J, leaving 14 bases between them. CDR3 bases: TGTGCCAGCAAGGGGAATTTTATGACTGAAGCTTTCTTT. It yields the protein CASKGNFMTEAFF.

The CDR3: CASSLGIQGSGYTF. The CDR3 DNA reads as TGTGCCAGCAGCTTAGGGATACAGGGGAGTGGCTACACCTTC. This chain joins TRBV7-6 and TRBJ1-2; 7 nucleotides line up with TRBD1. The CDR3 contains 14 residues. The V and J ends lost 1 base and 7 bases, in that order; junction bases with no gene match: 6. Per the germline V gene, CDR1 is SGHVS and CDR2 is FNYEAQ.

This chain joins TRBV18 and TRBJ1-2; D is uncertain. V shed 1 base and J shed 8 bases, with 11 bases lying between them. This CDR3 spans 13 amino acids. Per germline, CDR1 KGHSH and CDR2 LQKENI. The CDR3 nucleotides are TGTGCCAGCTCACCACGCGAACGGGAGGGCTACACCTTC. Protein: CASSPREREGYTF.

The J gene is TRBJ2-2, the V gene TRBV21-1; TRBD1 is the table's D call, not checked against the DNA. TRBV21-1 is classified as a pseudogene. The CDR3 is made up of 15 amino acids. The CDR3 bases are TGTGCCAGCAGTTGGACAGGGGGATGGTCCGGGGAGCTGTTTTTT. It is translated as CASSWTGGWSGELFF.

The chain uses TRBV6-1 and TRBJ1-1; D gene ambiguous. Germline loops: CDR1 MNHNS, CDR2 SASEGT. The germline V and J ends were trimmed by 2 bases and 1 base, with 20 bases remaining between them. CDR3 length: 18 amino acids. The CDR3 bases are TGTGCCAGCAGTGAAAAAACATTTGGTTTCCGAGGGAACACTGAAGCTTTCTTT. It yields the protein CASSEKTFGFRGNTEAFF.

This clone was counted only a few times. The V gene is TRBV5-1, the J gene TRBJ2-1; 10 positions agree with TRBD1. Germline V gene data show CDR1 as SGHRS and CDR2 as YFSETQ. J lost 1 base, V lost 3 bases, and 1 base had no gene match. The CDR3 runs 15 residues. The CDR3 nucleotides are TGCGCCAGCAGCTCGGGACAGGGGTCCTACAATGAGCAGTTCTTC. Translation gives CASSSGQGSYNEQFF.

V usage is TRBV10-3 and J usage is TRBJ1-1, with 9 bases fitting TRBD1. This CDR3 is 14 amino acids long. The V and J ends lost 9 bases and 11 bases, in that order; junction bases with no gene match: 16. The germline V gene has CDR1 ENHRY and CDR2 SYGVKD. CDR3 sequence: CAINNLQGALGAFF. The CDR3 DNA sequence: TGTGCCATTAATAACCTACAGGGGGCGTTGGGTGCTTTCTTT.

The V gene is TRBV6-5, the J gene TRBJ1-2; TRBD1 matches at 7 bases. The germline V gene encodes CDR1 MNHEY and CDR2 SVGAGI. J gave up 5 bases and V 2 bases, and 5 bases lay outside the gene matches. This CDR3 has 14 residues. The CDR3 sequence is CASSYGQGEYGYTF. CDR3 DNA: TGTGCCAGCAGTTACGGTCAGGGGGAGTATGGCTACACCTTC.

The chain has TRBV6-2 or TRBV6-3 and TRBJ2-2, with 12 bases matching TRBD2. The CDR3 is 15 amino acids. V lost 2 bases, J lost 5 bases, and 0 bases stayed unmatched. Germline V gives CDR1 MNHEY, CDR2 SVGEGT. The CDR3: CASSYGLAGTGELFF. Written as DNA, the CDR3 is TGTGCCAGCAGTTACGGACTAGCGGGGACCGGGGAGCTGTTTTTT.

The chain links TRBV18 to TRBJ1-5; 7 bases are a match to TRBD1. The CDR3 covers 15 residues. In germline, CDR1 is KGHSH, CDR2 LQKENI. Trimming removed 2 bases from V and 7 bases from J; junction bases left unmatched: 8. DNA of the CDR3: TGTGCCAGCTCACCAGGTGGGACAGTTGGACAGCCCCAGCATTTT. Protein product: CASSPGGTVGQPQHF. The variable domain in full, completed from reference TRBV18 and TRBJ1-5, reads NAGVMQNPRHLVRRRGQEARLRCSPMKGHSHVYWYRQLPEEGLKFMVYLQKENIIDESGMPKERFSAEFPKEGPSILRIQQVVRGDSAAYFCASSPGGTVGQPQHFGDGTRLSIL.

This chain connects TRBV10-3 to TRBJ2-7, with a tentative D call TRBD1 (5 bases). In germline, CDR1 is ENHRY, CDR2 SYGVKD. V shed 4 bases and J shed 3 bases, with 7 bases lying between them. The CDR3 covers 12 residues. The CDR3 region is CAISGDSYEQYF. DNA of the CDR3: TGTGCCATCAGTGGCGACAGCTACGAGCAGTACTTC.

This clone occurred a few times. This chain joins TRBV28 and TRBJ2-1; 7 positions agree with TRBD1. Germline trimming cut 4 bases from V and 4 bases from J; bases unmatched to any gene: 7. This CDR3 is built from 15 residues. The germline V gene encodes CDR1 MDHEN and CDR2 SYDVKM. CDR3 sequence reads: CASSSSGTAYNEQFF. The CDR3 DNA reads TGTGCCAGCAGTTCATCCGGGACAGCTTACAATGAGCAGTTCTTC.

This rearrangement joins TRBV2 to TRBJ2-3; D not resolved. The V end lost 5 bases, the J end lost 0 bases, and 6 bases lay between the germline ends. This CDR3 is 13 amino acids long. The germline V gene encodes CDR1 SNHLY and CDR2 FYNNEI. The CDR3 nucleotides read TGTGCCAGCAGTCCCGCGAGCACAGATACGCAGTATTTT. Translation: CASSPASTDTQYF.

The chain uses TRBV5-1 and TRBJ1-4; D gene unclear. The CDR3 sequence is 14 residues long. Germline-derived CDR1 and CDR2 are SGHRS and YFSETQ. V lost 7 bases and J 5 bases, leaving 15 bases between the germline ends. CDR3 sequence: CASSSGAGNEKLFF. The CDR3 coding sequence is TGCGCCAGCTCCTCGGGTGCGGGCAATGAAAAACTGTTTTTT.